This entry concerns a single TCR beta chain. This record comes from a study of blood T cell repertoires in COVID-19. Measured with immunoSEQ multiplex PCR; TCRdb has only the in-frame clones, and not every one. Found here are some 390,000 clones, about nine tenths of them singletons; the top ten hold roughly 1.4%. Trimming cost V 3 bases and J 2 bases, with 16 bases left between them. CDR3 size: 16 residues. Per germline, CDR1 MNHEY and CDR2 SMNVEV (reference sequence). Sequencing was performed on peripheral blood. The chain has TRBV27 and TRBJ1-1, with a possible D match to TRBD1 (5 bases). This clonotype was sampled from a middle-aged woman with COVID-19, enrolled during active disease. In DNA, the CDR3 is TGTGCCAGCAGTTTGGGCGGGGGGGTCTTTAACACTGAAGCTTTCTTT. Its translation: CASSLGGGVFNTEAFF.